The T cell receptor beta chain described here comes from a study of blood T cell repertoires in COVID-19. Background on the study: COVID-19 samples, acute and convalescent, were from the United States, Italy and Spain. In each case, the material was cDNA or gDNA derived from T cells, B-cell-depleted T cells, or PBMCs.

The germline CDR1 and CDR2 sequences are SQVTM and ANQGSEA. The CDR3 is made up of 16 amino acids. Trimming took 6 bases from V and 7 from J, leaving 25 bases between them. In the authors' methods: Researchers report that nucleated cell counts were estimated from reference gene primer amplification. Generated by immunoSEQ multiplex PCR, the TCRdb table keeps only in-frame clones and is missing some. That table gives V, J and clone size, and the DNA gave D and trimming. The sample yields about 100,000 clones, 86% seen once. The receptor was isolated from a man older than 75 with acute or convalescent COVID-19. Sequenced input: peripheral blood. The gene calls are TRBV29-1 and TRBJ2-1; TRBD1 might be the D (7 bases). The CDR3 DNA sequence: TGCAGCGTCCGGGACAGAATTTCCCCAGGGGGGAATGAGCAGTTCTTC. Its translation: CSVRDRISPGGNEQFF.